This T cell receptor beta chain came from a study of cytotoxic CD8 clonotypes in ibrutinib-treated CLL. Overall study: Enrolment comprised approximately 10 relapsed/refractory and approximately 16 treatment-naive patients; roughly 18 were IGHV unmutated. Study observations and caveats: Sustained-remission patients were sampled at one set of times and progressing patients at different ones. Public clonotypes, found uncommonly, either contracted or stayed stable on treatment.

As to this clone: Its antigen is currently unknown.

A 1 in 200,000 to 1 in 1 million T cell depth was the sequencing target. Generated by immunoSEQ multiplex PCR, the TCRdb table keeps only in-frame clones and is missing some. The sample includes about 160,000 clones, approximately 91% of them seen just once. The CDR3 covers 11 residues. In germline, CDR1 is DFQATT, CDR2 SNEGSKA (reference sequence). V lost 6 bases, J lost 8 bases, and 4 bases stayed unmatched. The chain uses TRBV20-1 and TRBJ2-1; 7 nucleotides align to TRBD1. This TCR derives from a human donor with chronic lymphocytic leukemia. The starting material was PBMCs, obtained at disease progression, from a patient treated with ibrutinib. The CDR3 reads CSARQGYEQFF. Here the CDR3 DNA reads TGCAGTGCAAGACAGGGATATGAGCAGTTCTTC.